A single sample gave rise to the 15 T cell receptor beta chains below, sequenced in a study of T-cell reconstitution after alpha-beta-depleted transplantation in children. The authors prepared the TCRbeta library with unique molecular identifiers. TCRdb passed the PCR reads through MiXCR, listing each CDR3 protein once. Here the sample spans 500,000 or so distinct CDR3 sequences, 9.5% to 12% being singletons. Source: PBMCs, mostly from graft donor cells, taken 180 days after TCRalphabeta/CD19-depleted stem cell transplant. These receptor sequences come from a female patient aged 2-15 years who had a stem cell transplant for aplastic anemia, so the T cells may come from the graft donor.

V and J are TRBV5-1 and TRBJ2-7; D tentatively fits TRBD1 or TRBD2 (6 bases each). The CDR3 sequence is 14 residues long. Germline V lookup: CDR1 SGHRS, CDR2 YFSETQ. Trimming left V 2 bases short and J 6 bases short, with 15 bases between. The CDR3 DNA is TGCGCCAGCAGCTTTTACGGGGGCGAGGGCGAGCAGTACTTC. Its protein product is CASSFYGGEGEQYF.

This sequence joins TRBV9 and TRBJ2-3; 7 positions match TRBD2. J was trimmed by 3 bases and V by 0 bases; bases with no gene match: 7. The V gene's germline CDR1 is SGDLS and CDR2 YYNGEE. The CDR3 loop spans 16 amino acids. The CDR3 spells CASSVVPAGRTDTQYF. Here the CDR3 DNA reads TGTGCCAGCAGCGTAGTTCCAGCGGGAAGAACAGATACGCAGTATTTT.

The rearrangement links TRBV27 to TRBJ1-1, with a possible D match to TRBD1 (5 bases). The CDR3 spans 13 residues. V gave up 7 bases and J gave up 0 bases, with 9 bases separating them. CDR1 and CDR2 (germline): MNHEY, SMNVEV (reference sequence). CDR3 sequence (DNA): TGTGCCAGCAAAGGGGCCCTGAACACTGAAGCTTTCTTT. Translated: CASKGALNTEAFF.

The CDR3 spells CAISGVNQETQYF. In nucleotides, the CDR3 is TGTGCCATCAGTGGGGTGAACCAAGAGACCCAGTACTTC. The gene calls are TRBV10-3 and TRBJ2-5, with D uncertain. There are 13 residues in the CDR3. CDR1 is ENHRY and CDR2 is SYGVKD in the germline V gene. Trimming pared 4 bases from V and 0 bases from J, leaving 6 bases between.

The table lists this clonotype with many counts. CDR3 sequence: CSVVTGINTGELFF. CDR3 DNA: TGCAGCGTTGTGACAGGGATAAACACCGGGGAGCTGTTTTTT. V is TRBV29-1 and J is TRBJ2-2; TRBD1 agrees at 7 bases. Germline V gene lookup returns CDR1 SQVTM and CDR2 ANQGSEA. The trim removed 4 bases at V and 2 bases at J, leaving 4 bases unmatched. CDR3 length equals 14 residues.

This clonotype was observed a few times. CDR3 loop: CSARGNRGLNQPQHF. In nucleotides, the CDR3 is TGCAGTGCTAGAGGAAACAGGGGGCTTAATCAGCCCCAGCATTTT. The chain joins TRBV20-1 to TRBJ1-5; 9 nucleotides match TRBD1. This CDR3 has 15 residues. Germline V gene sequence: CDR1 DFQATT, CDR2 SNEGSKA (reference sequence). Trimming at V came to 1 base and at J to 4 bases, leaving 5 bases not matched to a gene.

In this sample, this clonotype turned up a few times. This rearrangement joins TRBV7-9 to TRBJ2-1, with 7 bases fitting TRBD2. Germline V gives CDR1 SEHNR, CDR2 FQNEAQ (reference sequence). The V and J ends lost 3 bases and 5 bases, in that order; junction bases with no gene match: 10. The length of the CDR3 is 16 residues. The CDR3 protein is CASSFSWAGAHNEQFF. The DNA for the CDR3 is TGTGCCAGCAGCTTCTCTTGGGCGGGAGCGCACAATGAGCAGTTCTTC.

There are many counts of this clonotype. The chain recombines TRBV12-3 or TRBV12-4 with TRBJ2-3; D ambiguous. V dropped 5 bases and J dropped 6 bases, with 9 bases sitting between them. The CDR3 covers 12 residues. DNA of the CDR3: TGTGCCAGCAGTCCTTCTGGGGATACGCAGTATTTT. The encoded protein is CASSPSGDTQYF.

This clonotype has just a few counts. V gene TRBV24-1 combines with J gene TRBJ1-2; D is possibly TRBD1 (6 bases). Trimming removed 9 bases at V and 5 bases at J, with 15 bases between. The CDR3 totals 13 residues. Germline V CDR1 and CDR2: KGHDR, SFDVKD. The CDR3 here is CATAGTPFYGYTF. The CDR3 DNA sequence: TGTGCCACCGCCGGGACACCTTTTTATGGCTACACCTTC.

The sample holds many counts of this clonotype. The chain recombines TRBV18 with TRBJ2-1, with 14 bases aligning to TRBD2. Trimming removed 0 bases from V and 6 bases from J; junction bases left unmatched: 1. The V gene's germline CDR1 is KGHSH and CDR2 LQKENI. The CDR3 extends over 16 amino acids. DNA of the CDR3: TGTGCCAGCTCACCACCGGGGACTAGCGGGAGCAATGAGCAGTTCTTC. Its protein product is CASSPPGTSGSNEQFF.

This clonotype was seen many times. The rearrangement joins TRBV29-1 to TRBJ1-1, with a tentative D call TRBD1 (6 bases). V was shortened by 1 base and J by 5 bases, with 17 bases between the two germline ends. The CDR3 is made up of 15 amino acids. In germline, CDR1 is SQVTM, CDR2 ANQGSEA. CDR3 loop: CSVEGGPGRETEAFF. Written as DNA, the CDR3 is TGCAGCGTTGAAGGGGGGCCCGGGCGGGAAACTGAAGCTTTCTTT.

This clonotype turned up a few times. This chain connects TRBV10-3 to TRBJ2-5; D might be TRBD2 (5 bases). Germline lookup yields CDR1 ENHRY and CDR2 SYGVKD. The V end lost 3 bases, the J end lost 3 bases, and 11 bases lay between the germline ends. This CDR3 is 14 amino acids long. The CDR3 region has the DNA TGTGCCATCAGTGACCTCGGACTGGAAGAGACCCAGTACTTC. Translating it yields CAISDLGLEETQYF.

This clonotype appeared a few times. This chain links TRBV11-3 with TRBJ1-1; D is perhaps TRBD1 (5 bases). The germline V gene has CDR1 SGHNT and CDR2 YENEEA. This CDR3 spans 15 amino acids. V was cut by 3 bases and J by 7 bases, with 18 bases left in between. The CDR3 region is CASSFKMGGVGEAFF. The CDR3 DNA reads as TGTGCCAGCAGCTTCAAAATGGGGGGAGTGGGTGAAGCTTTCTTT.

This clonotype was seen a handful of times. The CDR3 DNA is TGTGCCAGCAGATCCCAAGCGACAGGGAACTATGGCTACACCTTC. The encoded protein is CASRSQATGNYGYTF. The chain combines TRBV12-3 or TRBV12-4 with TRBJ1-2; 7 bases agree with TRBD1. The V gene end was trimmed by 6 bases and the J gene end by 2 bases; junction bases not matched to a gene: 9. The CDR3 length is 15 residues.

Many counts were recorded for this clonotype. The rearrangement joins TRBV20-1 to TRBJ2-1; D perhaps matches TRBD1 (6 bases). This CDR3 region has 12 residues. CDR1 and CDR2 (germline): DFQATT, SNEGSKA (reference sequence). V lost 6 bases and J 7 bases, leaving 13 bases between the germline ends. CDR3 coding DNA: TGCAGTGCCCCAGGGGCGAGGAATGAGCAGTTCTTC. Translating it yields CSAPGARNEQFF.